This is a list of T cell receptor beta chains from one sample in a study of technical replicates of blood from a handful of donors. Produced via immunoSEQ multiplex PCR; TCRdb's table is partial and in-frame only. The table lists under 110,000 clones, over 95% of them singletons. The specimen sequenced was T cells isolated from PBMCs. Source of these receptors: a human donor in good health. CDR3s include the opening cysteine and the closing phenylalanine or tryptophan. The order of the fields is J gene, V gene, clone size, D gene, CDR3 DNA, CDR3 protein. A D gene is named only where the DNA matches it firmly. Expanded clones are given a class, and other clones once, few, many or no size at all.

TRBJ2-1 TRBV28 NA TRBD2 TGTGCCAGCAGTTTCCCACTAGCGGGAGGGTCGAGCAATGAGCAGTTCTTC CASSFPLAGGSSNEQFF
TRBJ1-5 TRBV6-1 NA NA TGTGCCAGCAGTGAAGCTCGGTACCAGCCCCAGCATTTT CASSEARYQPQHF
TRBJ2-7 TRBV4-2 NA TRBD1 TGTGCCAGCAGCCAAGAGGACAGGGGTATCAGCGAGCAGTACTTC CASSQEDRGISEQYF
TRBJ2-1 TRBV6-5 once NA TGTGCCAGCAGTTACTCAAGGGGTAGAAATGAGCAGTTCTTC CASSYSRGRNEQFF
TRBJ2-5 TRBV20-1 NA NA TGCAGTGCCCTAGCGATACAGACCCAGTACTTC CSALAIQTQYF
TRBJ2-1 TRBV6-1 NA TRBD2 TGTGCCAGCAGCGACACCGGGACTAGCGGAAAGCAGTTCTTC CASSDTGTSGKQFF
TRBJ2-7 TRBV7-3 NA TRBD1 TGTGCCAGCAGCACGCATCCTCCGGGGGGGACAGGGGACCACGAGCAGTACTTC CASSTHPPGGTGDHEQYF
TRBJ2-5 TRBV18 NA NA TGTGCCAGCTCACCACGTGAGTTAACGGGGGAGACCCAGTACTTC CASSPRELTGETQYF
TRBJ2-7 TRBV10-1 NA NA TGCGCCAGCAGTGACCCGAGGTCCTACGAGCAGTACTTC CASSDPRSYEQYF
TRBJ2-5 TRBV5-1 NA TRBD2 TGCGCCAGCAATTCGGGGGGGGCCGGAGAGACCCAGTACTTC CASNSGGAGETQYF
TRBJ2-1 TRBV6-4 many TRBD2 TGTGCCAGCAGTACCCGCAGCGGGGACTACAATGAGCAGTTCTTC CASSTRSGDYNEQFF
TRBJ1-1 TRBV19 NA NA TGTGCCAGCAGCCTTTTACTAAACACTGAAGCTTTCTTT CASSLLLNTEAFF
TRBJ2-7 TRBV2 NA TRBD2 TGTGCCACCAATCCGGGACTAGCGTCCGGCGAGCAGTACTTC CATNPGLASGEQYF
TRBJ2-2 TRBV7-2 NA TRBD1 TGTGCCAGCAGCAAGTGGACAGGGGGCATAATCACCGGGGAGCTGTTTTTT CASSKWTGGIITGELFF
TRBJ1-2 TRBV14 NA NA TGTGCCAGCAGCCAAGAAGCAGGGAGGGCCTATGGCTACACCTTC CASSQEAGRAYGYTF
TRBJ2-5 TRBV18 NA TRBD1 TGTGCCAGCTCACCAGGGACAGCAGAGACCCAGTACTTC CASSPGTAETQYF
TRBJ1-2 TRBV2 NA NA TGTGCCAGCAATCGGGGCGGGGGCTATGGCTACACCTTC CASNRGGGYGYTF
TRBJ2-2 TRBV4-1 NA NA TGCGCCAGCAGCCAAGATCCGGACATATACACCGGGGAGCTGTTTTTT CASSQDPDIYTGELFF
TRBJ1-2 TRBV28 NA NA TGTGCCAGCAGTTTGTCGGGTATCGGCTACACCTTC CASSLSGIGYTF
TRBJ1-6 TRBV7-9 NA NA TGTGCCAGCAGCCCCACCAGTCATAATTCACCCCTCCACTTT CASSPTSHNSPLHF
TRBJ1-1 TRBV6-6 NA NA TGTGCCAGCAGTCCCGGGGACTATATGAACACTGAAGCTTTCTTT CASSPGDYMNTEAFF
TRBJ2-2 TRBV13 NA NA TGTGCCAGCAGTAGAGGGTTCGGGGAGCTGTTTTTT CASSRGFGELFF
TRBJ2-1 TRBV6-1 NA NA TGTGCCAGCAGTGAGCCGGAACTATACAATGAGCAGTTCTTC CASSEPELYNEQFF
TRBJ2-7 TRBV9 NA NA TGTGCCAGCAGCGTAGGGGAGGCCACACTCTACGAGCAGTACTTC CASSVGEATLYEQYF
TRBJ1-6 TRBV2 NA NA TGTGCCAGCAGCTTTGCGGGGAGCTCCTATAATTCACCCCTCCACTTT CASSFAGSSYNSPLHF
TRBJ1-2 TRBV11-3 NA NA TGTGCCAGCAGCTTAGTCCCAGGGCCGACGGATGGCTACACCTTC CASSLVPGPTDGYTF
TRBJ2-7 TRBV6-1 NA NA TGTGCCAGCAGTGAAGGGATGTCGGGCAGGGGATACGAGCAGTACTTC CASSEGMSGRGYEQYF
TRBJ2-1 TRBV30 NA TRBD2 TGTGCCGGGTCGTCGGGGGGCAATGAGCAGTTCTTC CAGSSGGNEQFF
TRBJ2-5 TRBV7-9 NA NA TGTGCCAGCAGCTACGGACAGCAAGAGACCCAGTACTTC CASSYGQQETQYF
TRBJ1-5 TRBV28 NA NA TGTGCCAGCAGTTTTAGTGGGCCGATAAATCAGCCCCAGCATTTT CASSFSGPINQPQHF
TRBJ1-4 TRBV25-1 NA NA TGTGCCAGCAGTGCAACTGCAGCCGGCGGAAAACTGTTTTTT CASSATAAGGKLFF
TRBJ2-3 TRBV12-5 NA NA TGTGCTAGTGGTCTCCGAGGACAGGGAGGGACGCAGTATTTT CASGLRGQGGTQYF
TRBJ1-1 TRBV7-9 NA NA TGTGCCAGCAGCCCCTCCCCCGGGGGTAACACTGAAGCTTTCTTT CASSPSPGGNTEAFF
TRBJ2-7 TRBV2 NA TRBD1 TGTGCCAGCAGTGGCGGGACAGGGGGCCTCTACGAGCAGTACTTC CASSGGTGGLYEQYF
TRBJ2-1 TRBV4-2 NA NA TGTGCCAGCAGCCAAGACAGAAGTGAGCAGTTCTTC CASSQDRSEQFF
TRBJ2-3 TRBV25-1 once NA TGTGCCAGCCAGGGCGATACGCAGTATTTT CASQGDTQYF
TRBJ1-1 TRBV19 NA TRBD1 TGTGCCACCCACGACAGGGGGAACACTGAAGCTTTCTTT CATHDRGNTEAFF
TRBJ2-1 TRBV27 NA TRBD2 TGTGCCAGCAGTTCCCGCTGGAGCGGGAGGGTCAATGAGCAGTTCTTC CASSSRWSGRVNEQFF
TRBJ1-1 TRBV6-5 NA NA TGTGCCACCCGGGGGACCCAAATCGACACTGAAGCTTTCTTT CATRGTQIDTEAFF
TRBJ2-1 TRBV27 NA TRBD2 TGTGCCAGCCTAGCGGGAGGGCCCGCCTATTACAATGAGCAGTTCTTC CASLAGGPAYYNEQFF
TRBJ2-1 TRBV9 NA TRBD2 TGTGCCAGCAGCCTTAGCGGGGGATCCTACAATGAGCAGTTCTTC CASSLSGGSYNEQFF
TRBJ2-5 TRBV6-1 NA TRBD2 TGTGCCAGCAGTGTGGGAGGGAATTTAGAAGAGACCCAGTACTTC CASSVGGNLEETQYF
TRBJ2-1 TRBV4-2 NA TRBD1 TGTGCCAGCAGCCGAGCTCGTGGGGACAGGGGGGACAATGAGCAGTTCTTC CASSRARGDRGDNEQFF
TRBJ1-2 TRBV13 NA TRBD1 TGTGCCAGCAGACCAGGGGGTTCCCAGAGCTACACCTTC CASRPGGSQSYTF
TRBJ1-6 TRBV5-1 NA NA TGCGCCAGCAGCTTGTTGCAGGTTAATTCACCCCTCCACTTT CASSLLQVNSPLHF
TRBJ2-5 TRBV7-8 NA NA TGTGCCAGCAGTTCAAGGTTGGCGGAGCAAGAGACCCAGTACTTC CASSSRLAEQETQYF
TRBJ2-5 TRBV5-4 NA TRBD2 TGTGCCAGCAGCCCCCTACGGGCTAGCGGGGGGAGCCAAGAGACCCAGTACTTC CASSPLRASGGSQETQYF
TRBJ1-2 TRBV9 NA NA TGTGCCAGCAGCGTAGAACGTGAGGGCTATGGCTACACCTTC CASSVEREGYGYTF
TRBJ1-2 TRBV19 NA NA TGTGCCAGTAGTCTCCTGACAGGAAGCTCTATTGGCTACACCTTC CASSLLTGSSIGYTF
TRBJ2-1 TRBV7-9 NA TRBD2 TGTGCCAGCAGCTTGGGAGGGCGGAATGAGCAGTTCTTC CASSLGGRNEQFF
TRBJ2-7 TRBV5-6 NA TRBD2 TGTGCCAGCAGCTTTCAATCGGGAGGGGCCCTCTACGAGCAGTACTTC CASSFQSGGALYEQYF
TRBJ2-1 TRBV14 NA NA TGTGCCAGCAGTCGATTGACAGGATCCTACAATGAGCAGTTCTTC CASSRLTGSYNEQFF
TRBJ1-1 TRBV10-3 NA TRBD1 TGTGCCATCAGTGAGCCCCAACAGGGGGGCACTGAAGCTTTCTTT CAISEPQQGGTEAFF
TRBJ2-3 TRBV5-1 NA NA TGCGCCAGCAGCTCCCAGGCCACAGATACGCAGTATTTT CASSSQATDTQYF
TRBJ1-5 TRBV19 NA NA TGTGCCAGTAGTATGCCCGGTAATAGCAATCAGCCCCAGCATTTT CASSMPGNSNQPQHF